Each of the 6 T cell receptor beta chains below was sequenced from the same sample in a study of tumor-infiltrating lymphocytes in oesophageal squamous cell carcinoma. TCRdb re-called the PCR reads with MiXCR, one entry per CDR3 protein. The data contain about 21,000 distinct CDR3 sequences, 36% of them singletons. Sequencing was performed on esophageal tumor tissue. These receptors all come from a male donor with esophageal squamous cell carcinoma.

At least ten counts were recorded for this clonotype. This chain joins TRBV6-1 and TRBJ1-2; D remains ambiguous. The CDR3 totals 15 residues. Trimming took off 5 bases at V and 0 bases at J, with 13 bases between the two ends. Germline loops: CDR1 MNHNS, CDR2 SASEGT. Written as DNA, the CDR3 is TGTGCCAGCAGTTCCACAGATATCACTAACTATGGCTACACCTTC. It translates to CASSSTDITNYGYTF.

The CDR3 region is CSARDFGGGSETQYF. The CDR3 DNA reads TGCAGTGCTAGAGATTTCGGGGGAGGGAGTGAGACCCAGTACTTC. The V and J genes are TRBV20-1 and TRBJ2-1; 7 positions agree with TRBD2. The end of the DNA aligns better with TRBJ2-5, so the J call may be wrong. CDR1 and CDR2 (germline): DFQATT, SNEGSKA (reference sequence). The CDR3 is made up of 15 amino acids.

By share of the sample, this clonotype is medium-sized. The V and J genes are TRBV7-2 and TRBJ2-7; D uncertain. The CDR3 contains 11 residues. The V gene lost 5 bases and the J gene lost 0 bases, with 2 bases spanning the gap. From germline, CDR1 is SGHTA and CDR2 FQGNSA. CDR3 region: CASSPSYEQYF. As DNA, the CDR3 is TGTGCCAGCAGCCCCTCCTACGAGCAGTACTTC.

In this sample, this clonotype turned up a few times. The CDR3 DNA reads as TGTGCCAGCTTTAGCGGGAGGGGGGACATTCAGTACTTC. Its protein product is CASFSGRGDIQYF. The chain is built from TRBV27 and TRBJ2-4, with TRBD2 identical over 11 bases. The V and J ends lost 8 bases and 8 bases, in that order; junction bases with no gene match: 5. Germline assignment: CDR1 MNHEY and CDR2 SMNVEV (reference sequence). This CDR3 contains 13 residues.

The rearrangement uses TRBV4-3 and TRBJ2-3, with 12 positions matching TRBD2. Germline CDR1 and CDR2: LGHNA and YSLEER. This CDR3 contains 17 residues. V lost 1 base to trimming and J lost 4 bases; unmatched junction nucleotides: 6. The CDR3 coding sequence is TGCGCCAGCAGCCAAGGCCGGACTAGCGGGATGCCAGATACGCAGTATTTT. Translation: CASSQGRTSGMPDTQYF.

This clonotype was recorded at least ten times. The chain combines TRBV10-1 with TRBJ2-7; the D gene is possibly TRBD2 (7 bases). This CDR3 has 15 amino acids. Trimming shortened V by 4 bases and J by 3 bases, and 16 bases separated the two germline ends. In germline, CDR1 is WNHNN, CDR2 SYGVQD (reference sequence). Here the CDR3 reads CASSGGGNMDYEQYF. CDR3 sequence (DNA): TGCGCCAGCAGTGGGGGGGGCAATATGGACTACGAGCAGTACTTC.